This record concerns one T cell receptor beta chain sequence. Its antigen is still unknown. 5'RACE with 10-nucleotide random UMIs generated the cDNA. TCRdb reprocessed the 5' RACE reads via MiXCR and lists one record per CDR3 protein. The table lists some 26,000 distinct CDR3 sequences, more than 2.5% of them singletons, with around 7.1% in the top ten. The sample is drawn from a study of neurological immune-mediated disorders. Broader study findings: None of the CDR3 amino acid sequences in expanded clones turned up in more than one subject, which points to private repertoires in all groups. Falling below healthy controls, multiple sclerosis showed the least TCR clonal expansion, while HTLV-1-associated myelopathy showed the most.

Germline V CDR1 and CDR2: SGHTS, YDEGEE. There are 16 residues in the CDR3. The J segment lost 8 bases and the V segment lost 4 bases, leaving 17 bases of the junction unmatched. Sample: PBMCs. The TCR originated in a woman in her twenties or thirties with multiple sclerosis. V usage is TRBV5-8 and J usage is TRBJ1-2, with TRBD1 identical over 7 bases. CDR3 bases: TGTGCCAGCAGCCGACTTATGACAGGGATTTACGGAGGCTACACCTTC. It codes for CASSRLMTGIYGGYTF.